The present TCR beta chain was sequenced within a study of shared clonotypes between healthy human individuals (dated by TCRdb to between 2020 and 2021). For context, the study as a whole: Three men and a couple of women, aged 18 to 49 years, made up the cohort. For each donor, three plates each were used for CD4 naive and CD4 memory, two plates were used for CD8 naive, and one plate was used for CD8 memory. To estimate repertoire size and how much clonotype sharing occurs between individuals, the study deeply sequenced the blood TCR repertoires of several healthy adults. To increase sequencing depth and limit assay-specific biases, TCR repertoire library preparation and sequencing were carried out by different laboratories using diverse techniques. Each donor's leukapheresis produced roughly between roughly 0.85 and 9.5 billion PBMCs. Here is what the overall study found, with its caveats: Rarefaction of sorted-subset datasets indicated incomplete sequencing despite the large sequencing depth. Sampling was limited to blood, and TCR repertoires in tissue likely differ from TCR repertoires in blood. Larger estimated clonotype richness was generally found for naive subsets than for memory subsets. Pairwise subsampling indicated that sequencing depth was expected to affect the degree of clonotype sharing among donors. Sharing across several donors was observed for approximately 5% of naive CD4, over 3% of naive CD8, 2.3% of memory CD4, and about 0.39% of memory CD8 clonotypes. Compared with non-shared clonotypes, clonotypes shared by all four sorted-subset donors had higher generation probabilities. Because the study included only a small number of donors, the genetic and exposure-history diversity represented was limited.

Using the deep immunoSEQ assay, multiplex PCR amplified TCR CDR3 regions from genomic DNA. Extracted genomic DNA from each cell subset was spread evenly across all wells of several immunoSEQ 96-well plates, with each plate serving as a replicate. For sorted subsets, about 220 ng of genomic DNA, equivalent to roughly 33,000 T cell genomes, went into each replicate PCR. Purified libraries were quantified with a Qubit 3.0 fluorometer, sized on a Bioanalyzer 2100, and re-quantified with the KAPA Library Quantification kit. A separate single-read 150-cycle Illumina NextSeq 550 flow cell was used to sequence each immunoSEQ 96-well plate. The original pipeline was this. Because only junctional sequences without quality scores were contained in the immunoSEQ output, filtering matching that applied to full-length reads could not be performed. To assign V/J genes and CDR3, sequences were annotated against IMGT germline references using PyIR, a Python wrapper for IgBLAST v1.9. Reads with weak V/J assignments (E-value above 1e-6), missing CDR3, stop codons, out-of-frame junctions, or ambiguous translated residues were removed. A V3J clonotype was defined by an identical inferred V gene, J gene, and CDR3 amino acid sequence. The percentage overlap between two repertoires was calculated by dividing the number of shared unique clonotypes by the size of the smaller repertoire. Richness of each repertoire was evaluated using RTK rarefaction, the Chao1 estimator, and Recon v2.1 estimates of unobserved clonotypes. Generation probabilities for all TCRbeta clonotypes obtained by the gDNA method from a handful of donors were computed using OLGA. The table comes from immuneACCESS by way of TCRdb, which keeps in-frame sequences with V and J called. Part of the clones is missing from these tables; in studies checked, under half for an unresolved V gene and the rest for unknown reasons. D and trimming were read from the DNA, whereas the V and J calls and clone size are those reported in that table. The sample profile shows under 1,100,000 clones; about three quarters of them were found once. Approximately 1.3% of the sample lies in the top ten.

Donors were healthy HIV-negative adults with no recently reported acute infections or vaccinations. Only Caucasian adults living in Nashville, Tennessee, USA were represented among the donors. Magnetic negative selection was used to enrich CD4+ T cells, after which naive cells were positively selected on CD45RA and the negative fraction became the memory subset. Blood was collected by leukapheresis, and PBMCs were isolated by Ficoll-Histopaque density gradient centrifugation and then cryopreserved in liquid nitrogen vapor phase. Analytical flow cytometry was used to check the purity and quantity of each magnetically sorted T cell population. Genomic DNA was isolated from every sorted fraction and measured by UV absorbance on a Nanodrop 2000c. Including cysteine and phenylalanine, the CDR3 has 16 amino acids. The read is trimmed to its CDR3 DNA, 48 bases read in frame from base 1. Here V drops 1 base and J drops 3 bases, and the junction holds 3 bases not matched to any gene. The germline V gene specifies LGHNA as CDR1 and YNFKEQ as CDR2.

Regarding this clone: Its antigen is unknown. Base quality data are lacking; no much larger clone is found one base away.

The clonotype comes from a man aged 18 to 29 in good health. The sample was memory CD4+ T cells sorted from blood. In light of the paper, this sample's cell subset or site label describes: CD45RA-negative fraction. This chain joins TRBV4-2 to TRBJ2-1; 10 bases in the middle match TRBD2. CDR3 loop: CASSQGASGGYNEQFF. The DNA is TGTGCCAGCAGCCAAGGGGCTAGCGGGGGCTACAATGAGCAGTTCTTC.